One sample yielded the 27 T cell receptor beta chains listed below, sequenced in a study of radiotherapy plus CTLA-4 blockade in lung cancer. The table came from immunoSEQ multiplex PCR; TCRdb's copy has only in-frame clones and leaves some out. The table lists more than 95,000 clones, about four fifths of them singletons, with around 2.8% in the top ten. Source: peripheral blood, taken from a patient treated with radiotherapy plus ipilimumab. Receptor source: a human donor with non-small cell lung cancer who had a partial response to radiotherapy plus ipilimumab. Some clones in this sample may be carry-over from other donors' samples.

The chain joins TRBV6-6 to TRBJ1-6; 7 nucleotides line up with TRBD1. V dropped 2 bases and J dropped 5; count of bases not matched to a gene: 3. The CDR3 has 15 residues. Germline CDR1 reads MNHNY; CDR2 reads SVGAGI (reference sequence). CDR3 residues: CASSYGGQNNSPLHF. In DNA form, the CDR3 reads TGTGCCAGCAGTTACGGGGGACAGAATAATTCACCCCTCCACTTT.

The chain combines TRBV19 with TRBJ2-5; the D gene is possibly TRBD1 (5 bases). CDR1 is LNHDA and CDR2 is SQIVND in the germline V gene (reference sequence). The CDR3 is 15 residues long. Between the trimmed V and J ends, which lost 5 bases and 1 base, there was a span of 14 bases. CDR3 region: CASSRSRVVQETQYF. The CDR3, as DNA: TGTGCCAGTAGTCGTAGCAGGGTCGTCCAAGAGACCCAGTACTTC.

The gene calls are TRBV6-5 and TRBJ2-3; no reliable D call. Trimming took 7 bases from V and 7 from J, leaving 9 bases between them. CDR1 is MNHEY, CDR2 SVGAGI, per germline. This CDR3 has 11 residues. DNA of the CDR3: TGTGCCAGCAAGGAGCACAATACGCAGTATTTT. This gives the protein CASKEHNTQYF.

The chain recombines TRBV19 with TRBJ1-1; possible D gene TRBD1, 6 bases. This CDR3 spans 16 amino acids. Germline values: CDR1 LNHDA, CDR2 SQIVND (reference sequence). The germline V and J ends were trimmed by 5 bases and 1 base, with 17 bases remaining between them. In DNA form, the CDR3 reads TGTGCCAGTAGTCCGGGACACCCGGATTCGAACACTGAAGCTTTCTTT. Protein product: CASSPGHPDSNTEAFF.

V is TRBV5-1 and J is TRBJ2-7; the match to TRBD2 covers 11 bases. V shed 1 base, J shed 6 bases, and the junction held 3 bases outside the gene matches. The germline V gene encodes CDR1 SGHRS and CDR2 YFSETQ. The CDR3 is 14 amino acids. The CDR3 loop is CASSLTSGSSEQYF. The DNA of the CDR3 is TGCGCCAGCAGCTTGACTAGCGGGAGTAGCGAGCAGTACTTC.

The chain combines TRBV19 with TRBJ1-2, with 10 bases that match TRBD1. CDR1 and CDR2 from the germline V gene are LNHDA and SQIVND (reference sequence). CDR3 size: 15 residues. V dropped 6 bases and J dropped 3; count of bases not matched to a gene: 7. CDR3 protein: CASRRQGADDYGYTF. The CDR3 coding sequence is TGTGCCAGTAGAAGACAGGGGGCAGATGACTATGGCTACACCTTC.

V usage is TRBV10-1 and J usage is TRBJ2-2; possibly TRBD1 for D (5 bases). CDR1 and CDR2 from the germline V gene are WNHNN and SYGVQD (reference sequence). This CDR3 has 15 amino acids. Trimming left V 3 bases short and J 8 bases short, with 16 bases between. The DNA for the CDR3 is TGCGCCAGCAGTGATGTCCAGACCTCAGGGGGGGAGCTGTTTTTT. Encoded protein: CASSDVQTSGGELFF.

The V call is TRBV5-1, the J call TRBJ2-3; no definite D call. The CDR3 loop spans 15 amino acids. CDR1 SGHRS and CDR2 YFSETQ come from the germline V gene. The V and J ends lost 3 bases and 1 base respectively, with 12 bases between them. The CDR3 bases are TGCGCCAGCAGCTCTACGGGTCTGGGCACAGATACGCAGTATTTT. This translates into CASSSTGLGTDTQYF. The whole variable domain, filled in from reference TRBV5-1 and TRBJ2-3, reads KAGVTQTPRYLIKTRGQQVTLSCSPISGHRSVSWYQQTPGQGLQFLFEYFSETQRNKGNFPGRFSGRQFSNSRSEMNVSTLELGDSALYLCASSSTGLGTDTQYFGPGTRLTVL.

This clone was recorded a few times. V gene TRBV19 combines with J gene TRBJ1-1, with D maybe TRBD1 (6 bases). V was shortened by 6 bases and J by 5 bases, with 16 bases between the two germline ends. CDR1 is LNHDA and CDR2 is SQIVND in the germline V gene (reference sequence). The CDR3 consists of 14 residues. DNA for the CDR3: TGTGCCAGTAGCTCCCGGGGGGCGCAGACTGAAGCTTTCTTT. Its translation is CASSSRGAQTEAFF.

V is TRBV5-4 and J is TRBJ2-2; a possible D gene is TRBD2 (6 bases). Trimming cost V 4 bases and J 9 bases, with 19 bases left between them. CDR3 length equals 15 residues. Per the germline V gene, CDR1 is SGHNT and CDR2 is YYREEE (reference sequence). This CDR3 reads CASSQTSGVVRELFF. CDR3 sequence (DNA): TGTGCCAGCAGCCAGACTAGTGGGGTGGTCCGGGAGCTGTTTTTT.

The chain employs TRBV7-9 and TRBJ2-1, with D unclear. Between the trimmed V and J ends, which lost 1 base and 4 bases, there was a span of 5 bases. CDR3 size: 13 residues. Germline CDR1 is SEHNR and CDR2 is FQNEAQ (reference sequence). The CDR3 DNA is TGTGCCAGCAGCTTAGTACAGTACAATGAGCAGTTCTTC. This sequence encodes CASSLVQYNEQFF.

V usage is TRBV2 and J usage is TRBJ2-6; possible D gene TRBD1, 5 bases. Germline assignment: CDR1 SNHLY and CDR2 FYNNEI. Trimming shortened V by 6 bases and J by 2 bases, and 14 bases separated the two germline ends. This CDR3 has 16 amino acids. In DNA, the CDR3 is TGTGCCAGCAGCCGAAACCCACAGGCTGGGGCCAACGTCCTGACTTTC. As protein: CASSRNPQAGANVLTF.

The chain is built from TRBV10-3 and TRBJ2-7; the match to TRBD1 covers 8 bases. Germline-derived CDR1 and CDR2 are ENHRY and SYGVKD. This CDR3 has 17 amino acids. Trimming removed 4 bases from V and 2 bases from J; junction bases left unmatched: 13. CDR3 nucleotides: TGTGCCATCAGTGGGGCGGGACAGGTGGCTAAGGCCTACGAGCAGTACTTC. It codes for CAISGAGQVAKAYEQYF.

The J gene is TRBJ1-6, the V gene TRBV4-2; 12 bases align to TRBD1. This CDR3 region has 16 residues. Losses at the gene ends were 4 bases for V and 7 bases for J; bases not matched to a gene: 5. Per germline, CDR1 LGHNA and CDR2 YNFKEQ. The CDR3 DNA is TGTGCCAGCAGCCTCGGGACAGGGGGCCAGAATTCACCCCTCCACTTT. Amino acids: CASSLGTGGQNSPLHF.

The chain carries TRBV7-2 and TRBJ2-3; 10 positions match TRBD2. J lost 4 bases, V lost 7 bases, and 14 bases had no gene match. The germline gives CDR1 SGHTA, CDR2 FQGNSA. The CDR3 runs 17 residues. As DNA, the CDR3 is TGTGCCAGCACCCCCTTCGCCGGGACTAGCGCTCCAGATACGCAGTATTTT. Translated, it gives CASTPFAGTSAPDTQYF.

V gene TRBV7-2 combines with J gene TRBJ1-3; TRBD1 aligns across 8 bases. Germline V CDR1 and CDR2: SGHTA, FQGNSA. The CDR3 is 17 residues long. J was trimmed by 0 bases and V by 1 base; bases with no gene match: 5. CDR3 protein: CASSLGSTGGSGNTIYF. In DNA form, the CDR3 reads TGTGCCAGCAGCTTAGGGTCCACAGGGGGCTCTGGAAACACCATATATTTT.

V gene TRBV11-2 combines with J gene TRBJ2-3, with TRBD2 matching over 7 bases. From germline, CDR1 is SGHAT and CDR2 FQNNGV. This CDR3 is built from 13 residues. The J segment lost 11 bases and the V segment lost 3 bases, leaving 8 bases of the junction unmatched. CDR3: CASSLGIGGGQYF. The CDR3 nucleotides are TGTGCCAGCAGCTTGGGTATAGGCGGGGGGCAGTATTTT.

This clone was observed once. CDR3 bases: TGCGCCAGCAGCTTGAGGACTCCTTATAACTATGGCTACACCTTC. Protein: CASSLRTPYNYGYTF. This chain joins TRBV5-1 and TRBJ1-2; D remains ambiguous. CDR3 length: 15 residues. Germline V gives CDR1 SGHRS, CDR2 YFSETQ. Trimming removed 1 base at V and 1 base at J, with 11 bases between.

The chain links TRBV2 to TRBJ2-7; TRBD2 agrees at 12 bases. The V and J ends lost 4 bases and 0 bases, in that order; junction bases with no gene match: 1. The length of the CDR3 is 15 residues. Germline V gene sequence: CDR1 SNHLY, CDR2 FYNNEI. The CDR3 here is CASSASGRGSYEQYF. For the CDR3, the DNA is TGTGCCAGCAGTGCTAGCGGGAGGGGCTCCTACGAGCAGTACTTC.

The sample holds a few counts of this clone. The chain carries TRBV20-1 and TRBJ2-7, with D tentatively TRBD1 (5 bases). CDR1 is DFQATT and CDR2 is SNEGSKA in the germline V gene (reference sequence). With 3 bases removed from V and 3 bases from J, the gap between germline ends came to 6 bases. This CDR3 comprises 11 residues. The CDR3 is CSASRGYEQYF. For the CDR3, the DNA is TGCAGTGCTAGTAGGGGCTACGAGCAGTACTTC.

The chain links TRBV19 to TRBJ2-1, with D unresolved. The CDR3 extends over 14 amino acids. Germline V lookup: CDR1 LNHDA, CDR2 SQIVND (reference sequence). V gave up 7 bases and J gave up 3 bases, with 13 bases separating them. The CDR3 loop reads CASKITRNYNEQFF. Written as DNA, the CDR3 is TGTGCCAGTAAAATAACCAGAAACTACAATGAGCAGTTCTTC.

CDR3 loop: CASNPGTNEKLFF. For the CDR3, the DNA is TGCGCCAGCAACCCGGGAACTAATGAAAAACTGTTTTTT. The chain carries TRBV5-1 and TRBJ1-4; D unclear. The V gene's germline CDR1 is SGHRS and CDR2 YFSETQ. The germline V and J ends were trimmed by 6 bases and 1 base, with 7 bases remaining between them. This CDR3 is 13 amino acids long.

CDR3 amino acids: CASSLGTSDYNEQFF. The CDR3 region has the DNA TGTGCCAGTAGTCTCGGGACTAGCGACTACAATGAGCAGTTCTTC. J is TRBJ2-1 and V is TRBV19; 10 bases align to TRBD2. V was pared by 5 bases and J by 3 bases, with 4 bases of the junction left unmatched. The CDR3 consists of 15 residues. CDR1 and CDR2 from the germline V gene are LNHDA and SQIVND (reference sequence).

The genes are TRBV10-3 and TRBJ2-7, with TRBD2 identical over 7 bases. This CDR3 has 16 residues. CDR1 is ENHRY and CDR2 is SYGVKD in the germline V gene. J lost 4 bases, V lost 4 bases, and 13 bases had no gene match. The CDR3 DNA reads TGTGCCATCAGTGGCCCATCCACGGGGGGTTCGTACGAGCAGTACTTC. The encoded protein is CAISGPSTGGSYEQYF.

The chain uses TRBV7-2 and TRBJ2-1, with TRBD2 as a possible D gene (5 bases). The V gene's germline CDR1 is SGHTA and CDR2 FQGNSA. Trimming left V 4 bases short and J 8 bases short, with 12 bases between. CDR3 length: 13 residues. The CDR3 DNA is TGTGCCAGCAGCTATGGGAGCGCGGATGAGCAGTTCTTC. Protein sequence: CASSYGSADEQFF.

The chain combines TRBV7-9 with TRBJ1-4, with TRBD1 identical over 8 bases. The CDR3 spans 17 residues. J lost 0 bases, V lost 2 bases, and 5 bases had no gene match. The germline V gene encodes CDR1 SEHNR and CDR2 FQNEAQ (reference sequence). CDR3 bases: TGTGCCAGCAGCTTAACAGGGGGGAGGTCAACTAATGAAAAACTGTTTTTT. Amino acid sequence: CASSLTGGRSTNEKLFF.

V usage is TRBV28 and J usage is TRBJ2-7; 7 bases fit TRBD2. Trimming cost V 4 bases and J 1 base; bases outside gene matches: 1. Per the germline V gene, CDR1 is MDHEN and CDR2 is SYDVKM. This CDR3 region has 13 residues. This CDR3 reads CASSWGGSYEQYF. The DNA for the CDR3 is TGTGCCAGCAGTTGGGGGGGGTCCTACGAGCAGTACTTC.